This T cell receptor beta chain was sequenced in a study of beta chain features in type 1 diabetes. Turning to the study itself: Healthy donors, compared against patients, showed similar age, gender and cell yields. Overall study findings and caveats: The similarity of naive, central memory and Treg TCRB repertoires appeared greater among patients than among healthy donors.

This clone was detected a few times. Antigen: not known. TCRB transcripts that were expressed got sequenced, as all of the isolated RNA had been reverse transcribed. Sequencing was performed with immunoSEQ multiplex PCR; in TCRdb, only in-frame clones are kept and a portion is missing. The sample has about 150,000 clones; less than 9.5% are singletons. The authors sorted CD4+ naive, central memory, regulatory and stem cell-like memory cells via CD45RO/CCR7/CD25/CD127/CD95/CD27. J gave up 4 bases and V 6 bases, and 6 bases lay outside the gene matches. This CDR3 comprises 14 residues. Germline lookup yields CDR1 LNHDA and CDR2 SQIVND (reference sequence).

This chain uses TRBV19 with TRBJ2-5; 9 bases align to TRBD1. Specimen: central memory CD4+ T cells from blood. The TCR was taken from a woman between 18 and 29 years old in good health. The CDR3: CASSPTGGGETQYF. The DNA of the CDR3 is TGTGCCAGTAGCCCAACAGGGGGCGGAGAGACCCAGTACTTC.